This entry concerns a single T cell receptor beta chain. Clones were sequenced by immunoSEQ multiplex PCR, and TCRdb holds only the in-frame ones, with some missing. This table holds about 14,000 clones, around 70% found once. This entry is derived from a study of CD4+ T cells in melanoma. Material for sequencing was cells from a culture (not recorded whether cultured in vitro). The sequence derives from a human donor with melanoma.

The CDR3 bases are TGTGCCCTCGGCGCGGGTTTCTATGGCTACACCTTC. Residues: CALGAGFYGYTF. The chain links TRBV30 to TRBJ1-2; D gene ambiguous. The CDR3 is 12 residues long. Looked up from germline, CDR1 is GTSNPN and CDR2 is SVGIG (reference sequence). V was trimmed by 8 bases and J by 4 bases, leaving 14 bases between them.